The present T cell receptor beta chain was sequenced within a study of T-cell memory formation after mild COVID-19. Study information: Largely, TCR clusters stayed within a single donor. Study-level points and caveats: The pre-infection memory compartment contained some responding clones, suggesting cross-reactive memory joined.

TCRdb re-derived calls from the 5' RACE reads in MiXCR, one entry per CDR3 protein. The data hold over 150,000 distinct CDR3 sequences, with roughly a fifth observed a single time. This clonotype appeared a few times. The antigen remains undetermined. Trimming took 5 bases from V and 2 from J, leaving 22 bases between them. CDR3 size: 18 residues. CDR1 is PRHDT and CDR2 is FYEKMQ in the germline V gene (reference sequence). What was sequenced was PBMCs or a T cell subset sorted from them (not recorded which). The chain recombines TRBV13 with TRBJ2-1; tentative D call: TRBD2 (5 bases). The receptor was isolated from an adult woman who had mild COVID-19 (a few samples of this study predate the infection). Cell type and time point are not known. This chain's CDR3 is CASSPPPGLVEPYNEQFF. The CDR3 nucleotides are TGTGCCAGCAGCCCGCCCCCAGGACTCGTTGAGCCCTACAATGAGCAGTTCTTC.